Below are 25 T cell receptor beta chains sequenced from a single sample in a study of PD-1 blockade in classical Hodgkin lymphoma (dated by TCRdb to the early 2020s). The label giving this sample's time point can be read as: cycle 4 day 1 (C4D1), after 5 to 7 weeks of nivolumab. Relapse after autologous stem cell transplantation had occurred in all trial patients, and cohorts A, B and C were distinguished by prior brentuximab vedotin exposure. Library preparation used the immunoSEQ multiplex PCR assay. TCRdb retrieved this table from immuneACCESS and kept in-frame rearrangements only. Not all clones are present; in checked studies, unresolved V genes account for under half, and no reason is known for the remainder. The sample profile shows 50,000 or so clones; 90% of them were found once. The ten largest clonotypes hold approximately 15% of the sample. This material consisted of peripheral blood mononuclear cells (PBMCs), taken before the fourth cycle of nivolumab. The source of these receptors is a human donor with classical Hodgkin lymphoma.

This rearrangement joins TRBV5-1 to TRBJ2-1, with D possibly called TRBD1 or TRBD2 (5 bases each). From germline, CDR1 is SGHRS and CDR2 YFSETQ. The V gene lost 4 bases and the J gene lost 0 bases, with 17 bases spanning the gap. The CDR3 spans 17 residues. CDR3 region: CASSPKRDLSSYNEQFF. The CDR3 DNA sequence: TGCGCCAGCAGCCCAAAACGGGACCTTAGCTCCTACAATGAGCAGTTCTTC.

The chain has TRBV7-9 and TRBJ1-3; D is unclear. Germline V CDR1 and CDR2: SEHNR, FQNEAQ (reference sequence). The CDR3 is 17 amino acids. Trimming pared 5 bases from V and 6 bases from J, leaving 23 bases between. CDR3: CASSLYLKWQVSNTIYF. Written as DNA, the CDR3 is TGTGCCAGCAGCCTGTATTTGAAGTGGCAGGTCTCAAACACCATATATTTT.

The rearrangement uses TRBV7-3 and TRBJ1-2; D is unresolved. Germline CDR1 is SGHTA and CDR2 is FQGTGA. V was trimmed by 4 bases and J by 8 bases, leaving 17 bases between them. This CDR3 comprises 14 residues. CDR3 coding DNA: TGTGCCAGCAGCTCCGCCGGGAGGCCTCAAGGCTACACCTTC. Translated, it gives CASSSAGRPQGYTF. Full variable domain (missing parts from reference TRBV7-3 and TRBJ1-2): GAGVSQTPSNKVTEKGKYVELRCDPISGHTALYWYRQSLGQGPEFLIYFQGTGAADDSGLPNDRFFAVRPEGSVSTLKIQRTERGDSAVYLCASSSAGRPQGYTFGSGTRLTVV.

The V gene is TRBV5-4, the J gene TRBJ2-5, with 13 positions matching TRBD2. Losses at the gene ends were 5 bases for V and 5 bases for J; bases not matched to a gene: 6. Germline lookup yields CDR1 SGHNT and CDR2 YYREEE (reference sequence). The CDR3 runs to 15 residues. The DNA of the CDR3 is TGTGCCAGCAGGGGTGGACTAGCGGGAGAGGAGACCCAGTACTTC. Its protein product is CASRGGLAGEETQYF.

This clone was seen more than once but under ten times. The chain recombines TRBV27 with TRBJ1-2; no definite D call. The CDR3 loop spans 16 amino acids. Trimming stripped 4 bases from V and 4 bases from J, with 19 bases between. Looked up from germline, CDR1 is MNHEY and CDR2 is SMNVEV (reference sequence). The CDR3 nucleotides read TGTGCCAGCAGTTCTTCCCTTACACGGAGTGGCTATGGCTACACCTTC. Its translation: CASSSSLTRSGYGYTF.

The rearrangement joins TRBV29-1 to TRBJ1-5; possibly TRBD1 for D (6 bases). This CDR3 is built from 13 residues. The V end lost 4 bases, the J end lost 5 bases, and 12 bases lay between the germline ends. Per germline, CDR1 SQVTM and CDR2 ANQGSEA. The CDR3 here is CSVASGQHQPQHF. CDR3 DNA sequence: TGCAGCGTTGCATCGGGACAACATCAGCCCCAGCATTTT.

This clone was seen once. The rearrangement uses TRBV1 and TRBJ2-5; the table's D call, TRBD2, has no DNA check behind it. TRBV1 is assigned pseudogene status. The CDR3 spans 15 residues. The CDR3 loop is CNGKALAGVGETQYF. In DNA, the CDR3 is TGCAACGGAAAGGCCCTAGCGGGAGTGGGGGAGACCCAGTACTTC.

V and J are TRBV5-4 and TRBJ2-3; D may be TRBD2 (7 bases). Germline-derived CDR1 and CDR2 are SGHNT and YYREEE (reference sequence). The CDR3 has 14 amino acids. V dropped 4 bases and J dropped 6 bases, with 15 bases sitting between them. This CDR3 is CASSDPEGGDTQYF. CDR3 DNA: TGTGCCAGCAGCGACCCCGAGGGGGGGGATACGCAGTATTTT.

Written as DNA, the CDR3 is TGTGCCAGCAGTTATTCGTGGGGGGCGGAAGCTTTCTTT. As protein: CASSYSWGAEAFF. V usage is TRBV6-5 and J usage is TRBJ1-1, with D perhaps TRBD1 (6 bases). V shed 3 bases and J shed 8 bases, with 13 bases lying between them. Germline-derived CDR1 and CDR2 are MNHEY and SVGAGI. The CDR3 length is 13 residues.

Here the CDR3 reads CASSFRRERDIQYF. The CDR3 DNA is TGCGCCAGCAGCTTCCGACGGGAGAGAGACATTCAGTACTTC. The chain joins TRBV5-1 to TRBJ2-4, with a tentative D call TRBD2 (6 bases). Germline assignment: CDR1 SGHRS and CDR2 YFSETQ. Trimming pared 2 bases from V and 8 bases from J, leaving 14 bases between. This CDR3 contains 14 residues. Looking up the rest from reference TRBV5-1 and TRBJ2-4 gives the full variable domain: KAGVTQTPRYLIKTRGQQVTLSCSPISGHRSVSWYQQTPGQGLQFLFEYFSETQRNKGNFPGRFSGRQFSNSRSEMNVSTLELGDSALYLCASSFRRERDIQYFGAGTRLSVL.

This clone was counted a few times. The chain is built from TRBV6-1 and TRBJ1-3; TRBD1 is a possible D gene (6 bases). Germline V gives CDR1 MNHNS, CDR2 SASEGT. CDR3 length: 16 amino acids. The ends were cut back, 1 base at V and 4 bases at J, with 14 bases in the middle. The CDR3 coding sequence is TGTGCCAGCAGTGAAGTCGGAACAGGGAAAGGAAACACCATATATTTT. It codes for CASSEVGTGKGNTIYF.

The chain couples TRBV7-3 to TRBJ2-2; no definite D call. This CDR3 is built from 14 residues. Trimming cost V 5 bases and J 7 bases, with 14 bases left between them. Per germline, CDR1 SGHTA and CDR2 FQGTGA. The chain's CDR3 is CASSTKMGFGELFF. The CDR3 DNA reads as TGTGCCAGCAGCACCAAAATGGGGTTCGGGGAGCTGTTTTTT.

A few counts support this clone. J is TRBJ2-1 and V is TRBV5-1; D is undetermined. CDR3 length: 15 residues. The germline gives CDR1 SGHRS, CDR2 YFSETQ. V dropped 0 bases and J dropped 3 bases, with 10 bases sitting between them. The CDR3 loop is CASSLAGQVYNEQFF. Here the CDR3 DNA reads TGCGCCAGCAGCTTGGCTGGCCAGGTCTACAATGAGCAGTTCTTC.

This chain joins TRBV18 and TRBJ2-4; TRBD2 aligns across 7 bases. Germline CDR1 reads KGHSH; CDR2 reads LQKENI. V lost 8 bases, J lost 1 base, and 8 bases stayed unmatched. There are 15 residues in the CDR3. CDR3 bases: TGTGCCAGCACTCTTGCGGGAGCTGCCAAAAACATTCAGTACTTC. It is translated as CASTLAGAAKNIQYF.

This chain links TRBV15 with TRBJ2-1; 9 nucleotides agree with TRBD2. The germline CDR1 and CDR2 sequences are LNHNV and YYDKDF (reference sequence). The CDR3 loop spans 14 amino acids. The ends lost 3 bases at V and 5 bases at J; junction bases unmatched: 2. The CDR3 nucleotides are TGTGCCACCAGCAGGGGACTAGCTAACAATGAGCAGTTCTTC. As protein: CATSRGLANNEQFF. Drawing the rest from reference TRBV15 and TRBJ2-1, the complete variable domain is DAMVIQNPRYQVTQFGKPVTLSCSQTLNHNVMYWYQQKSSQAPKLLFHYYDKDFNNEADTPDNFQSRRPNTSFCFLDIRSPGLGDTAMYLCATSRGLANNEQFFGPGTRLTVL.

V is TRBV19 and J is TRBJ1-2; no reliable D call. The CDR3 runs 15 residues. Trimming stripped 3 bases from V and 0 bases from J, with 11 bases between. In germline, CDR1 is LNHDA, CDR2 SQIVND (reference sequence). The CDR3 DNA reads TGTGCCAGTAGTATCGTGTCATCGCCTAACTATGGCTACACCTTC. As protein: CASSIVSSPNYGYTF.

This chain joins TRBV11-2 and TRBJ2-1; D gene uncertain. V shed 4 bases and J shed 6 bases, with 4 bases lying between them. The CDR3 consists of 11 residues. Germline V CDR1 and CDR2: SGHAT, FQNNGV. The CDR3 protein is CASSWGNEQFF. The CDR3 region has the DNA TGTGCCAGCAGCTGGGGCAATGAGCAGTTCTTC.

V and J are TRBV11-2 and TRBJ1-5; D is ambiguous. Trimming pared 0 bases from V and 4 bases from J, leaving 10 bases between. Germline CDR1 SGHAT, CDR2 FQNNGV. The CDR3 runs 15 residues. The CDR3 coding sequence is TGTGCCAGCAGCTTAGAGGCTCAGTGGAATCAGCCCCAGCATTTT. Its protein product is CASSLEAQWNQPQHF.

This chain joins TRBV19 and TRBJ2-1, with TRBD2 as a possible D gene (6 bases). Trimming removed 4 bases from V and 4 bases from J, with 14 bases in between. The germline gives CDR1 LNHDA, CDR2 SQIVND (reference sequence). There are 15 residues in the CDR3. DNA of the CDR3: TGTGCCAGTAGTAGCGCTATCCGGGGGTACAATGAGCAGTTCTTC. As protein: CASSSAIRGYNEQFF.

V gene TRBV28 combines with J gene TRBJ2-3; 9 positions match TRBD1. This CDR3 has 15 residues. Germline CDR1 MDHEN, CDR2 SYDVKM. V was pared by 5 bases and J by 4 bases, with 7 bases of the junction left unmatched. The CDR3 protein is CASSEPGQGADTQYF. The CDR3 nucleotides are TGTGCCAGCAGTGAACCGGGACAGGGCGCAGATACGCAGTATTTT.

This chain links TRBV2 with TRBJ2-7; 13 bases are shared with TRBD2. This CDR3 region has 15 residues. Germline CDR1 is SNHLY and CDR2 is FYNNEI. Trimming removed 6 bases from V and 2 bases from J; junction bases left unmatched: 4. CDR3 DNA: TGTGCCAGCAGGGTTACTAGCGGGAGGGCCTACGAGCAGTACTTC. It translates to CASRVTSGRAYEQYF.

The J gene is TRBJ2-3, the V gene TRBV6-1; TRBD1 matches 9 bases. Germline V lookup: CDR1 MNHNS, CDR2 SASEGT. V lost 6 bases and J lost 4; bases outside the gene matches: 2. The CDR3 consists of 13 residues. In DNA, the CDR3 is TGTGCCAGCAGGGGACAGGGCTCAGATACGCAGTATTTT. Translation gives CASRGQGSDTQYF.

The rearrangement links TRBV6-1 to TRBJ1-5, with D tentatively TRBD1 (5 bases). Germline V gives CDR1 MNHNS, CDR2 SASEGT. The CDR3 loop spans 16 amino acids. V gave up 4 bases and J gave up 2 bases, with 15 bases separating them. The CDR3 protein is CASSVAGYGGNQPQHF. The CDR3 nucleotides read TGTGCCAGCAGTGTAGCAGGGTATGGAGGCAATCAGCCCCAGCATTTT.

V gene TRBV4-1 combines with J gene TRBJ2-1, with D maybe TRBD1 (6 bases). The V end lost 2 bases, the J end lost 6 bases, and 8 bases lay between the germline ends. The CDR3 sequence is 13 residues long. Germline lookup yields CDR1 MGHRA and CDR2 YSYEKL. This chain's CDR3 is CASSQTTGNEQFF. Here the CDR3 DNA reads TGCGCCAGCAGCCAAACGACAGGCAATGAGCAGTTCTTC.

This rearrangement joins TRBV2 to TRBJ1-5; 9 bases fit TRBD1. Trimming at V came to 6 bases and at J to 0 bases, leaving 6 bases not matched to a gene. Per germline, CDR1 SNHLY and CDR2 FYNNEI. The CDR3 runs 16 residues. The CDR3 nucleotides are TGTGCCAGCAGGGGTACAGGGGGCAATAGCAATCAGCCCCAGCATTTT. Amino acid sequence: CASRGTGGNSNQPQHF. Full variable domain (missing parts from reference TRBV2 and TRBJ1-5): EPEVTQTPSHQVTQMGQEVILRCVPISNHLYFYWYRQILGQKVEFLVSFYNNEISEKSEIFDDQFSVERPDGSNFTLKIRSTKLEDSAMYFCASRGTGGNSNQPQHFGDGTRLSIL.